This TCR beta chain was obtained from a study of CD8+CD57+ T cells in acquired aplastic anemia. Profiling of TCR beta VDJ combinations and CDR3 sequences used genomic DNA as template. TCRdb used MiXCR to reprocess the reads, holding one entry per CDR3 protein. The sample has fewer than 85,000 distinct CDR3 sequences, about 70% seen once. Individuals selected for sequencing had exhibited CD8+CD57+ cell expansion on flow cytometry. All patients were therapy-naive when blood was sampled. The sequence was obtained from a human donor with aplastic anemia. The specimen was sorted CD4+, CD8+, or CD8+CD57+ T cells (not recorded which) from PBMCs.

For the CDR3, the DNA is TGTGCCAGCAGCTTAGACAGGGGCCAGCCCCAGCATTTT. Protein: CASSLDRGQPQHF. The V gene is TRBV7-2, the J gene TRBJ1-5; 7 bases map to TRBD1. From germline, CDR1 is SGHTA and CDR2 FQGNSA. The trim removed 1 base at V and 7 bases at J, leaving 1 base unmatched. The length of the CDR3 is 13 residues. Using reference TRBV7-2 and TRBJ1-5 for the parts outside the CDR3, the full variable domain is GAGVSQSPSNKVTEKGKDVELRCDPISGHTALYWYRQSLGQGLEFLIYFQGNSAPDKSGLPSDRFSAERTGGSVSTLTIQRTQQEDSAVYLCASSLDRGQPQHFGDGTRLSIL.